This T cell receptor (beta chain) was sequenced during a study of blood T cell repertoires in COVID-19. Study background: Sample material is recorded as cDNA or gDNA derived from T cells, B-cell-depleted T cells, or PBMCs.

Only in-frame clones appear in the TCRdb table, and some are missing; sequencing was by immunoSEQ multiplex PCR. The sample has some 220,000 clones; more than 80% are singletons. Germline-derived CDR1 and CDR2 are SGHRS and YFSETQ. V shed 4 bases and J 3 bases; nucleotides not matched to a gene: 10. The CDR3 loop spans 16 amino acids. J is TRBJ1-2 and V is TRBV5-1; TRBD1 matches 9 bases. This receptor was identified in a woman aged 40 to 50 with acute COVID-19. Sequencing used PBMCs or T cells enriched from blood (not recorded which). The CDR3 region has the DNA TGCGCCAGCAGCCATACAGGGGGCGCTTTCTACTATGGCTACACCTTC. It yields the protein CASSHTGGAFYYGYTF.